This T cell receptor beta chain emerged from a study of blood T cell repertoires in COVID-19. Study-wide context: Whether acute or convalescent, the COVID-19 samples came from the United States, Italy and Spain. In each case, the material was cDNA or gDNA derived from T cells, B-cell-depleted T cells, or PBMCs.

The CDR3 length is 15 residues. Per germline, CDR1 LNHDA and CDR2 SQIVND (reference sequence). Deletions cut 5 bases from V and 2 bases from J, with 12 bases between. Original handling: Amplified reference gene primers provided the basis for estimating nucleated cell counts. Data came from immunoSEQ multiplex PCR; TCRdb stores just in-frame clones and leaves some out. V, J and clone size reflect that table, while D and trimming were determined from the DNA. The data show about 260,000 clones, about 87% seen once. The clonotype was recovered from a man between 60 and 75 years old who had recovered from COVID-19. Specimen: peripheral blood. The V call is TRBV19, the J call TRBJ1-4; possible D gene TRBD1, 6 bases. The CDR3 reads CASSALQGTNEKLFF. CDR3 coding DNA: TGTGCCAGTAGTGCCCTGCAGGGGACTAATGAAAAACTGTTTTTT.